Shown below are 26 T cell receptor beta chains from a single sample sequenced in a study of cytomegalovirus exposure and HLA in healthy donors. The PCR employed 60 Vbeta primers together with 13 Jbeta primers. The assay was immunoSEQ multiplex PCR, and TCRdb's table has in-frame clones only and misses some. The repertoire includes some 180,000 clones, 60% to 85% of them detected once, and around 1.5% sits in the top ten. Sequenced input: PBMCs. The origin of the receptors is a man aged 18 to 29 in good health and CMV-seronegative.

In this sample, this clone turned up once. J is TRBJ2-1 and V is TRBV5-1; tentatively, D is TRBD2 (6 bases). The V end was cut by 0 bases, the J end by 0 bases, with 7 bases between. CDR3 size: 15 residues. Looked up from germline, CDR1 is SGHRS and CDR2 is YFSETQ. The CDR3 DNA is TGCGCCAGCAGCTTGGGGGGGGACTCCTACAATGAGCAGTTCTTC. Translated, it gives CASSLGGDSYNEQFF.

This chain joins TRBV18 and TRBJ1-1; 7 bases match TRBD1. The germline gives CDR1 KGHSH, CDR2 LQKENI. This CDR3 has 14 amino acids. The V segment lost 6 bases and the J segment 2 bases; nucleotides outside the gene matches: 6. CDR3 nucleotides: TGTGCCAGCTCTCCCGACAGGGCTAACACTGAAGCTTTCTTT. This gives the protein CASSPDRANTEAFF.

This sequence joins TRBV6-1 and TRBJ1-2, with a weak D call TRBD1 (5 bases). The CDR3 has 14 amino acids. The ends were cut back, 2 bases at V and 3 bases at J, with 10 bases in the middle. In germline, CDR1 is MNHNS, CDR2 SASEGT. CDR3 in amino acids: CASSEMARDYGYTF. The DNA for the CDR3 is TGTGCCAGCAGTGAAATGGCCAGGGACTATGGCTACACCTTC.

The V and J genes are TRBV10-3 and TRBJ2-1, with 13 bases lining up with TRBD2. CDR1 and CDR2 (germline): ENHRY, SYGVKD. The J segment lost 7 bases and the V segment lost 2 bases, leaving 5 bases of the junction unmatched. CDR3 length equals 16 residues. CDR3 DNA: TGTGCCATCAGTGAGGGACTAGCGGGGGTGGGAAATGAGCAGTTCTTC. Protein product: CAISEGLAGVGNEQFF.

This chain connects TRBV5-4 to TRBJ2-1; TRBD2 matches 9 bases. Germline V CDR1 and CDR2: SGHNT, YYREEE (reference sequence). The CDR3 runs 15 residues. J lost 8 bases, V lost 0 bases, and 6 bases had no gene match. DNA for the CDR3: TGTGCCAGCAGCTTGGCTGGACTAGCGAAATATGAGCAGTTCTTC. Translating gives CASSLAGLAKYEQFF.

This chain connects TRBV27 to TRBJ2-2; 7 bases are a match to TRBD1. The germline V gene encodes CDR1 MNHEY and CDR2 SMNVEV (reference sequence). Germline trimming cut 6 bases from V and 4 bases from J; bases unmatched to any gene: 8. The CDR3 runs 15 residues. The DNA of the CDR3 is TGTGCCAGCAGCTTGGGACAGTTCAGCACCGGGGAGCTGTTTTTT. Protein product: CASSLGQFSTGELFF.

CDR3 bases: TGCGCCAGCAGCTACACCCAAGAGACCCAGTACTTC. This sequence encodes CASSYTQETQYF. The genes are TRBV5-1 and TRBJ2-5; no reliable D call. The CDR3 is 12 residues long. Germline V lookup: CDR1 SGHRS, CDR2 YFSETQ. V lost 3 bases and J 1 base, leaving 4 bases between the germline ends.

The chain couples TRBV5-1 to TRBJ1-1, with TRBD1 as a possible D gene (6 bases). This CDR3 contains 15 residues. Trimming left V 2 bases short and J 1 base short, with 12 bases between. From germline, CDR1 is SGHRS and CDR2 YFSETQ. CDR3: CASSFNTGTNTEAFF. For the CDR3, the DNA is TGCGCCAGCAGCTTCAATACAGGGACGAACACTGAAGCTTTCTTT.

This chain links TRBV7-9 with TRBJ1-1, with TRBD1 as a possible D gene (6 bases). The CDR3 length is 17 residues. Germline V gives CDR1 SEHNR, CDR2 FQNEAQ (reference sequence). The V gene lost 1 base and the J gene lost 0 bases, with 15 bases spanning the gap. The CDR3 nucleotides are TGTGCCAGCAGCTTAGTGTGGGGGGGCAACATGAACACTGAAGCTTTCTTT. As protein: CASSLVWGGNMNTEAFF.

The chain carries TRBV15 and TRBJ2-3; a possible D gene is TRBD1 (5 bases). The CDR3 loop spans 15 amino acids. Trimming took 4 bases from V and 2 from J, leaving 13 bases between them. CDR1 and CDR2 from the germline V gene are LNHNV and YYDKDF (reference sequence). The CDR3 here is CATSTERTFTDTQYF. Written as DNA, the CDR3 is TGTGCCACCAGCACCGAACGGACATTCACAGATACGCAGTATTTT.

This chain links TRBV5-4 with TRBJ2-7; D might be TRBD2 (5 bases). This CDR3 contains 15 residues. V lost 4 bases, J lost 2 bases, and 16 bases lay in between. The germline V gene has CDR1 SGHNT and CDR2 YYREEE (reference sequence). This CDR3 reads CASSASSLGTYEQYF. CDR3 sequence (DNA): TGTGCCAGCAGCGCGTCCTCCCTCGGGACCTACGAGCAGTACTTC.

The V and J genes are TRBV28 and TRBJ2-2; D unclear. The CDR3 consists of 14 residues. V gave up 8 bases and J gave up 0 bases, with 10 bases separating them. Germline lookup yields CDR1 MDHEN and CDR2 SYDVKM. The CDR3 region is CASYLTPNTGELFF. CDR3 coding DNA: TGTGCCAGCTACTTGACACCGAACACCGGGGAGCTGTTTTTT. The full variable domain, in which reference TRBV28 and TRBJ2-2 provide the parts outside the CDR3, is DVKVTQSSRYLVKRTGEKVFLECVQDMDHENMFWYRQDPGLGLRLIYFSYDVKMKEKGDIPEGYSVSREKKERFSLILESASTNQTSMYLCASYLTPNTGELFFGEGSRLTVL.

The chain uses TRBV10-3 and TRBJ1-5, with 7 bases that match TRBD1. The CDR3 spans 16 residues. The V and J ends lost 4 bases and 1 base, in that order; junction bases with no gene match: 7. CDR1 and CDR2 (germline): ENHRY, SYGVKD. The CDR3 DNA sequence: TGTGCCATCAGTGGCCAGGGGGGTTCGAGCAATCAGCCCCAGCATTTT. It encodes CAISGQGGSSNQPQHF.

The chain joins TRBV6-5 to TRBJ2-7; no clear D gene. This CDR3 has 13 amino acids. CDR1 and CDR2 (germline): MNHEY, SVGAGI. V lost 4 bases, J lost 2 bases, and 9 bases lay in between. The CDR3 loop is CASSWRLAYEQYF. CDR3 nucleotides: TGTGCCAGCAGTTGGCGACTGGCCTACGAGCAGTACTTC.

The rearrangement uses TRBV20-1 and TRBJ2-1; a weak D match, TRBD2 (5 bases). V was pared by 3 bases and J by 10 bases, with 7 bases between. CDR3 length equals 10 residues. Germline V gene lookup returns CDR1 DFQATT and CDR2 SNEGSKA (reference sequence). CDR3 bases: TGCAGTGCTAGCCGGAGGGAGCAGTTCTTC. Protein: CSASRREQFF.

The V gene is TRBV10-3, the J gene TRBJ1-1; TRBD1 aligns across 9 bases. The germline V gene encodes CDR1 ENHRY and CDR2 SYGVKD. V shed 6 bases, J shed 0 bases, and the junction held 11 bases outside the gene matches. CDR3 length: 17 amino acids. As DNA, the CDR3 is TGTGCCATCAGGAACGGACAGGGGATGAGGATGAACACTGAAGCTTTCTTT. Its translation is CAIRNGQGMRMNTEAFF.

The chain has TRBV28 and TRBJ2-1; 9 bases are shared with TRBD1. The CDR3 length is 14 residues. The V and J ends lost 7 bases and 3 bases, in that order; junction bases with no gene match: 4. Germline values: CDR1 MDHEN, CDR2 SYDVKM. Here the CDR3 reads CASKGTGYYNEQFF. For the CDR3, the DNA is TGTGCCAGCAAGGGGACAGGGTACTACAATGAGCAGTTCTTC.

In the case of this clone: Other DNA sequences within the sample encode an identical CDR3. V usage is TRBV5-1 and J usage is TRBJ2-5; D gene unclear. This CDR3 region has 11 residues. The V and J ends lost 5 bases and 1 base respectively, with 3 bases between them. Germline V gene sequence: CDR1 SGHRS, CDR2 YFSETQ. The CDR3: CASSLQETQYF. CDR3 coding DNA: TGCGCCAGCAGTCTCCAAGAGACCCAGTACTTC.

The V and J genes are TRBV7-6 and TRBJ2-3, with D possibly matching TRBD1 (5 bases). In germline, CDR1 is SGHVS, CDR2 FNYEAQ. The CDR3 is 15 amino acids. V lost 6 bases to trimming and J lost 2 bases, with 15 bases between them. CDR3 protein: CASSPDRQYTDTQYF. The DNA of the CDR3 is TGTGCCAGCAGTCCTGACAGACAGTACACAGATACGCAGTATTTT.

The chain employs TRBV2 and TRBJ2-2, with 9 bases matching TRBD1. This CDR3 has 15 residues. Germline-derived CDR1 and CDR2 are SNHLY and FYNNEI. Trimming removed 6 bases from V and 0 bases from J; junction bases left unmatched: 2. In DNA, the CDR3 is TGTGCCAGCAGAGGGACAGGGACGAACACCGGGGAGCTGTTTTTT. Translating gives CASRGTGTNTGELFF.

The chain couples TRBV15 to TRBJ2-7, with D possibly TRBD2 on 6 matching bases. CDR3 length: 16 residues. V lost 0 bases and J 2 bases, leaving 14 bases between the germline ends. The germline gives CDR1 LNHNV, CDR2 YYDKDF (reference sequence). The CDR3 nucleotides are TGTGCCACCAGCAGAGATCAGAGCGGGCAGACCTACGAGCAGTACTTC. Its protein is CATSRDQSGQTYEQYF.

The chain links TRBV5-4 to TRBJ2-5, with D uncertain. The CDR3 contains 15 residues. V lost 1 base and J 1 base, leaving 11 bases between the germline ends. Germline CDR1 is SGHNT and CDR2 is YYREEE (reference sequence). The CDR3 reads CASSLLLDRQETQYF. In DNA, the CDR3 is TGTGCCAGCAGCTTGTTGCTAGATCGCCAAGAGACCCAGTACTTC.

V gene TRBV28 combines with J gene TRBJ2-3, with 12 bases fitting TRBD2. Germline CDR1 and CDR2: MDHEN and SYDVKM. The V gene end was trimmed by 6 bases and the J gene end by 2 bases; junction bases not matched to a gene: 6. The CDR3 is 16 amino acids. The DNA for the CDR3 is TGTGCCAGCAGCCGCTGGACTAGCGGGACCACAGATACGCAGTATTTT. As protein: CASSRWTSGTTDTQYF.

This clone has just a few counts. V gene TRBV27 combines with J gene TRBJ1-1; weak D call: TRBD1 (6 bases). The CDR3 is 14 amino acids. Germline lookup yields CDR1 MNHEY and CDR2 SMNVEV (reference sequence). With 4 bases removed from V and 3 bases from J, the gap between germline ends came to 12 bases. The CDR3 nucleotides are TGTGCCAGCAGTTCACAGGGCGTAGACACTGAAGCTTTCTTT. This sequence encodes CASSSQGVDTEAFF.

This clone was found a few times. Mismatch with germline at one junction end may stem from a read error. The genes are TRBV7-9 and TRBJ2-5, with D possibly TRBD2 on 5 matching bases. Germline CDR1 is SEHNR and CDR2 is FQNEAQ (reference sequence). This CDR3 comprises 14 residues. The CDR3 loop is CSSSFPTSGETQYF. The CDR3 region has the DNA TGTTCCAGCAGCTTTCCGACCTCGGGGGAGACCCAGTACTTC.

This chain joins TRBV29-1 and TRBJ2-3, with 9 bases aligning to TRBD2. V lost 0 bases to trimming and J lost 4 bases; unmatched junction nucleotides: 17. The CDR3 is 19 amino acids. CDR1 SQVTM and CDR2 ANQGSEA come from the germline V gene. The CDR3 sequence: CSVEDWVAGALDPADTQYF. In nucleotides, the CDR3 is TGCAGCGTTGAAGATTGGGTAGCGGGGGCCCTCGACCCCGCAGATACGCAGTATTTT.